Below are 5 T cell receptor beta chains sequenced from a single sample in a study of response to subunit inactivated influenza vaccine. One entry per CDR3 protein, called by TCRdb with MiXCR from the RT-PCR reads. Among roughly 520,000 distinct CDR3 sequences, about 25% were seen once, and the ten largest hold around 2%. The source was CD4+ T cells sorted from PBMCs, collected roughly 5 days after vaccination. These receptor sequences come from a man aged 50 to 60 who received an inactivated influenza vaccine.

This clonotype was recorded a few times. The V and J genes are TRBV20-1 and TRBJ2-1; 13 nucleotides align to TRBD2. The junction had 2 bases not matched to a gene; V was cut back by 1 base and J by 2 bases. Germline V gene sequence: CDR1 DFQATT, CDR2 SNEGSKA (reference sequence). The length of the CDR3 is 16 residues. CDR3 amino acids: CSARGTSGRAYNEQFF. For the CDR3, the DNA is TGCAGTGCTAGAGGCACTAGCGGGAGGGCCTACAATGAGCAGTTCTTC.

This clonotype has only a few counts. The CDR3: CASSHGDGGRDTQYF. The CDR3 DNA is TGCGCCAGCAGCCACGGCGACGGGGGTCGGGATACGCAGTATTTT. V and J are TRBV5-1 and TRBJ2-3; D possibly corresponds to TRBD2 (6 bases). The germline V gene encodes CDR1 SGHRS and CDR2 YFSETQ. This CDR3 is 15 amino acids long. With 4 bases removed from V and 6 bases from J, the gap between germline ends came to 18 bases.

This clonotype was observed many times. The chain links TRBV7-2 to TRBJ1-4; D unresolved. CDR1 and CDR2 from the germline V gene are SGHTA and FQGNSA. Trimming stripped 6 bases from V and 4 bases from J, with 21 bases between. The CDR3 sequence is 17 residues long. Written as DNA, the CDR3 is TGTGCCAGCAGAGAAGATAAGTACGGTCCCTATAATGAAAAACTGTTTTTT. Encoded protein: CASREDKYGPYNEKLFF.

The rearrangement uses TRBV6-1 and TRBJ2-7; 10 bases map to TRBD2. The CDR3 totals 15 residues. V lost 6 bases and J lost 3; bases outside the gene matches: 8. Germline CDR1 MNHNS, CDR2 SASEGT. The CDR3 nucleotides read TGTGCCAGCAGGCGTGGGACTAGCGCGTACTACGAGCAGTACTTC. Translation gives CASRRGTSAYYEQYF.

CDR3 nucleotides: TGTGCCAGCAGCTTCCCGACTAGCGTTACCTACGAGCAGTACTTC. It yields the protein CASSFPTSVTYEQYF. The chain is built from TRBV7-2 and TRBJ2-7; 8 bases are shared with TRBD2. CDR1 and CDR2 from the germline V gene are SGHTA and FQGNSA. The CDR3 totals 15 residues. V lost 3 bases, J lost 2 bases, and 6 bases stayed unmatched. The whole variable domain, filled in from reference TRBV7-2 and TRBJ2-7, reads GAGVSQSPSNKVTEKGKDVELRCDPISGHTALYWYRQSLGQGLEFLIYFQGNSAPDKSGLPSDRFSAERTGGSVSTLTIQRTQQEDSAVYLCASSFPTSVTYEQYFGPGTRLTVT.